The clone carrying this T cell receptor (beta chain) was found many times. Its antigen is undetermined. A read error may account for a junction end that differs from germline. CDR3 length: 15 residues. The germline gives CDR1 SGHDT, CDR2 YYEEEE. This record comes from a study of neurological immune-mediated disorders. 5'RACE with 10-nucleotide random UMIs generated the cDNA. Over 200 million TCR-beta sequences from 15-18 subjects were obtained in each sequencing run. A single record per CDR3 protein comes from TCRdb applying MiXCR to the 5' RACE reads. Of some 38,000 distinct CDR3 sequences listed, approximately 4.2% are singletons. Study-level findings and limits: When repertoires were grouped phylogenetically, those of 18 of 34 multiple sclerosis patients fell into one related-CDR3 cluster, a possible signature. Neither clinical nor MRI features were associated with the multiple sclerosis repertoire cluster.

The sample comprised PBMCs. V gene TRBV5-6 combines with J gene TRBJ1-6, with a possible D match to TRBD1 (6 bases). The origin of this receptor is a man aged 25-45 years with multiple sclerosis. CDR3 coding DNA: TGTGCCAGCAGCTTGGGGGTTTCAGGGACATCACCCCTCAACTTT. It translates to CASSLGVSGTSPLNF.